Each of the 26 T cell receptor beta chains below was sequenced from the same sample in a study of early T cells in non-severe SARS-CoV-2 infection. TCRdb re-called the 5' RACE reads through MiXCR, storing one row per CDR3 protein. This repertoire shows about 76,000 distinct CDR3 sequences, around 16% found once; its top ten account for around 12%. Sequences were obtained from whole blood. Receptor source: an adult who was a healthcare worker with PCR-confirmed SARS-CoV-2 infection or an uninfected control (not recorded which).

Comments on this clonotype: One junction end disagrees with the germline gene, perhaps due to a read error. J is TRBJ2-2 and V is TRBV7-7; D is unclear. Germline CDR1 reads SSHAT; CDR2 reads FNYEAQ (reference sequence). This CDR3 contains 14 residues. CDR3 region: CASSLLGNTGELFF. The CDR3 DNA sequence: TGTGCTAGCAGCTTGTTGGGGAACACCGGGGAGCTGTTTTTT.

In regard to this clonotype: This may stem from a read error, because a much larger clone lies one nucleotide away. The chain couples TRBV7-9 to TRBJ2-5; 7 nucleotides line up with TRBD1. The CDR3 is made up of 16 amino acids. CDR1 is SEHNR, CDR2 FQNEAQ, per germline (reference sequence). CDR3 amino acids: CAGSSPMQGDQETQYF. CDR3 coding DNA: TGTGCCGGCAGCTCACCGATGCAGGGGGACCAAGAGACCCAGTACTTC. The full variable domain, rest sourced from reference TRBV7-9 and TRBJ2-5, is DTGVSQNPRHKITKRGQNVTFRCDPISEHNRLYWYRQTLGQGPEFLTYFQNEAQLEKSRLLSDRFSAERPKGSFSTLEIQRTEQGDSAMYLCAGSSPMQGDQETQYFGPGTRLLVL.

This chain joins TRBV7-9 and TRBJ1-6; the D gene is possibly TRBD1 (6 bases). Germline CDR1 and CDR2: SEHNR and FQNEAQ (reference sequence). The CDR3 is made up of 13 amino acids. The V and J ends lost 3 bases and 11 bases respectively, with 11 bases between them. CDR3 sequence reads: CASSLAGEAPLHF. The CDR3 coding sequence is TGTGCCAGCAGCTTGGCAGGGGAGGCACCCCTCCACTTT.

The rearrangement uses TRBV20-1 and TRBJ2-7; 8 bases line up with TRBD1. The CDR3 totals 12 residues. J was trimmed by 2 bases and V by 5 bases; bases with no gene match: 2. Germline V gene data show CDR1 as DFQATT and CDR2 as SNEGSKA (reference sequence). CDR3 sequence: CSAFRGPYEQYF. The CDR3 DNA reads TGCAGTGCTTTCAGGGGGCCCTACGAGCAGTACTTC.

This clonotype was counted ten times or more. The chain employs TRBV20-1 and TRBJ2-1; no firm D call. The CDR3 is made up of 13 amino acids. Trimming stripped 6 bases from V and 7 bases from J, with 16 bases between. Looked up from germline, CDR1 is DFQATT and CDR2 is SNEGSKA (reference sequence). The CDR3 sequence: CSAPRRMGNEQFF. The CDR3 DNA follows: TGCAGTGCCCCCCGTCGGATGGGTAATGAGCAGTTCTTC.

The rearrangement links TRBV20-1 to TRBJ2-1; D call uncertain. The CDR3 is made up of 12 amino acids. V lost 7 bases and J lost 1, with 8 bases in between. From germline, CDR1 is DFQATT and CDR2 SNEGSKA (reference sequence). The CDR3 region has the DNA TGCAGTGTTAGCAGATCCTACAATGAGCAGTTCTTC. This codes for CSVSRSYNEQFF.

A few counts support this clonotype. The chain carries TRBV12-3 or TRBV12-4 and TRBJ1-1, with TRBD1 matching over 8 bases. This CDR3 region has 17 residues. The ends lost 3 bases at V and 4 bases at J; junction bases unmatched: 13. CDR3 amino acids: CASSFRSRGPLGTEAFF. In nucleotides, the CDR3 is TGTGCCAGCAGTTTTCGGAGCAGGGGGCCCTTGGGCACTGAAGCTTTCTTT.

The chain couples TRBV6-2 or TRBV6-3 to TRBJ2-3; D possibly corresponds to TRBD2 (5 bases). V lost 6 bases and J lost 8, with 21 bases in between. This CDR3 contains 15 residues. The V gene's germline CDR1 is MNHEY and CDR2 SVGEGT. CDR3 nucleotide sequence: TGTGCCAGCAGCCCCCTCCGGGGTGGCCTTAGTACGCAGTATTTT. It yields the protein CASSPLRGGLSTQYF.

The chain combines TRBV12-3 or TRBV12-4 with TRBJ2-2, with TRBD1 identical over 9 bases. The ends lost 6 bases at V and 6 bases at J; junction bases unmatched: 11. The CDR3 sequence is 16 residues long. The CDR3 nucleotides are TGTGCCAGCAGCCGAGAGGGACAGGGAAACGCCGGGGAGCTGTTTTTT. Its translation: CASSREGQGNAGELFF.

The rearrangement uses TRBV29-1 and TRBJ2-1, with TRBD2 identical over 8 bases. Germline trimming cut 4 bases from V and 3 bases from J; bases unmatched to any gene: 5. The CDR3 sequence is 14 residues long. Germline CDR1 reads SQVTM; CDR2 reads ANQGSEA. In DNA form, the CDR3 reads TGCAGCGTTGTAACTAGCGGATACTACAATGAGCAGTTCTTC. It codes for CSVVTSGYYNEQFF.

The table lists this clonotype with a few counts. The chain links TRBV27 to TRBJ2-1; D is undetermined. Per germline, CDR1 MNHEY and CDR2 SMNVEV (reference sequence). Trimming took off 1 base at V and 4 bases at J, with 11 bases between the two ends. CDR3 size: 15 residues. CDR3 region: CASSLYPGPYNEQFF. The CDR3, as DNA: TGTGCCAGCAGTTTATATCCAGGCCCTTACAATGAGCAGTTCTTC.

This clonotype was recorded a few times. DNA of the CDR3: TGTGCCAGCAGCCCCACAGGGGGGAGGACTGAAGCTTTCTTT. This sequence encodes CASSPTGGRTEAFF. This chain joins TRBV7-3 and TRBJ1-1; 8 bases fit TRBD1. V dropped 5 bases and J dropped 5; count of bases not matched to a gene: 7. Germline CDR1 is SGHTA and CDR2 is FQGTGA. This CDR3 has 14 residues.

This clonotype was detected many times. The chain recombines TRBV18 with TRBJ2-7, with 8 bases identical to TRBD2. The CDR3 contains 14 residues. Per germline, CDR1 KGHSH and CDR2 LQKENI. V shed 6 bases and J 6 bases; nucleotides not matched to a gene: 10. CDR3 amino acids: CASSPSAGAFEQYF. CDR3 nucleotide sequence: TGTGCCAGCTCTCCGTCAGCGGGAGCATTCGAGCAGTACTTC.

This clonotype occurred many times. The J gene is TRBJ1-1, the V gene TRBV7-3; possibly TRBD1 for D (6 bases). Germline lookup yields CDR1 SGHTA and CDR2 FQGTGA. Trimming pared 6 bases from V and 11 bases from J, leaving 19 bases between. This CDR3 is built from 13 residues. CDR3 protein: CASRRAGGREAFF. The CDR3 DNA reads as TGTGCCAGCAGACGCGCCGGGGGGCGCGAGGCTTTCTTT.

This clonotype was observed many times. Here the CDR3 DNA reads TGCAGCGTCCCCAGGGGCAACTATGGCTACACCTTC. It encodes CSVPRGNYGYTF. The genes are TRBV29-1 and TRBJ1-2; D is possibly TRBD1 (6 bases). V was cut by 6 bases and J by 2 bases, with 10 bases left in between. This CDR3 region has 12 residues. Germline V gene data show CDR1 as SQVTM and CDR2 as ANQGSEA.

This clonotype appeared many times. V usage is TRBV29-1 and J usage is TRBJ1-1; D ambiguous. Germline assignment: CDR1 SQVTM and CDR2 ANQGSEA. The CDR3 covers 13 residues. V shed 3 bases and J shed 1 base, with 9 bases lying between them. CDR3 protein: CSVDTGANTEAFF. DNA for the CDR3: TGCAGCGTTGATACGGGAGCGAACACTGAAGCTTTCTTT.

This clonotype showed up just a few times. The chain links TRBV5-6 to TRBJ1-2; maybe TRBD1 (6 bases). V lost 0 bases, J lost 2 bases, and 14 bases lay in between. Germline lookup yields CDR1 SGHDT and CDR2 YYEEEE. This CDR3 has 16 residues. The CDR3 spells CASSLVPGVVNYGYTF. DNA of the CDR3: TGTGCCAGCAGCTTGGTTCCAGGGGTCGTAAACTATGGCTACACCTTC.

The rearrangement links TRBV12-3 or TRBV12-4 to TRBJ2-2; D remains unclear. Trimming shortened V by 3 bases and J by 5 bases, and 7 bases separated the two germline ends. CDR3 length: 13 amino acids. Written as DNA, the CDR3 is TGTGCCAGCAGTTTCCGGACGACCGGGGAGCTGTTTTTT. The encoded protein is CASSFRTTGELFF.

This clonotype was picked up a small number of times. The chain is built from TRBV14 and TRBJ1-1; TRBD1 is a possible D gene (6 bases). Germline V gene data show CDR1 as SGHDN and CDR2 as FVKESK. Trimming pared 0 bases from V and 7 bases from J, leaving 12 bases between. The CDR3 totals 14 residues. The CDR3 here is CASSQENRVDEAFF. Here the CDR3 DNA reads TGTGCCAGCAGCCAAGAGAACAGGGTGGATGAAGCTTTCTTT.

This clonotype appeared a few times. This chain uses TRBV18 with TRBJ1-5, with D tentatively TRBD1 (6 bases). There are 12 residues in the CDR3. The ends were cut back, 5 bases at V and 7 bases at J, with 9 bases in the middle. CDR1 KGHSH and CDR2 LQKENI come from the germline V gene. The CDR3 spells CASSTRGQPQHF. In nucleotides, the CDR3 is TGTGCCAGCTCAACCAGGGGCCAGCCCCAGCATTTT.

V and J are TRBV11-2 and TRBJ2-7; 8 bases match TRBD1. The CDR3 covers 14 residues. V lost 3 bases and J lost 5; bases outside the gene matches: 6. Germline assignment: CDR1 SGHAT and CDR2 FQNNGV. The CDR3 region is CASSFDRGPNEQYF. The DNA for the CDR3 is TGTGCCAGCAGCTTTGACAGGGGCCCCAACGAGCAGTACTTC.

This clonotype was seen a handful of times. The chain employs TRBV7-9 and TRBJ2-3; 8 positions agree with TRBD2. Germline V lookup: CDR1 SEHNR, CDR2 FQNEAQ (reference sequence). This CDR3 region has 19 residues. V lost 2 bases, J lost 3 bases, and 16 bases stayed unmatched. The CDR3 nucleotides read TGTGCCAGCAGCTTACCGAGACAAACAGCGGGAGCGAGAACAGATACGCAGTATTTT. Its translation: CASSLPRQTAGARTDTQYF.

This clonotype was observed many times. The DNA of the CDR3 is TGTGCCAGCAGAGGACAGGGACAAGAGACCCAGTACTTC. This encodes CASRGQGQETQYF. V gene TRBV6-4 combines with J gene TRBJ2-5; 8 bases agree with TRBD1. The junction had 2 bases not matched to a gene; V was cut back by 6 bases and J by 2 bases. Germline CDR1 is MRHNA and CDR2 is SNTAGT. The CDR3 loop spans 13 amino acids.

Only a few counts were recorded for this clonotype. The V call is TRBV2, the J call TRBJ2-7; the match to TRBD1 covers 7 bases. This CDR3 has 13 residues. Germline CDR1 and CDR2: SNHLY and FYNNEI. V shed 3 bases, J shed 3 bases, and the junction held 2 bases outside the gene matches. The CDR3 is CASSDRGSYEQYF. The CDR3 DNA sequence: TGTGCCAGCAGTGACAGGGGGAGCTACGAGCAGTACTTC.

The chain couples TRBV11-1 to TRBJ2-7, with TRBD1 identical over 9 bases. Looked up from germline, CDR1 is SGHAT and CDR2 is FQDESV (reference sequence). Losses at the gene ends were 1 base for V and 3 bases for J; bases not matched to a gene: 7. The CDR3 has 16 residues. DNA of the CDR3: TGTGCCAGCAGCTTAGACCGGGACAGGGCTTTCTACGAGCAGTACTTC. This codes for CASSLDRDRAFYEQYF.

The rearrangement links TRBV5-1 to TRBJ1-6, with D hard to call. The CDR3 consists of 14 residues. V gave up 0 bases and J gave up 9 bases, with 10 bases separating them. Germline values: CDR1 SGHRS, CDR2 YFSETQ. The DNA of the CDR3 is TGCGCCAGCAGCTTGGAGGTAAAGGGTTCACCCCTCCACTTT. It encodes CASSLEVKGSPLHF. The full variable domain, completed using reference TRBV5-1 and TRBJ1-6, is KAGVTQTPRYLIKTRGQQVTLSCSPISGHRSVSWYQQTPGQGLQFLFEYFSETQRNKGNFPGRFSGRQFSNSRSEMNVSTLELGDSALYLCASSLEVKGSPLHFGNGTRLTVT.